This record covers a single T cell receptor (beta chain). The sample originates from a study of blood T cells in healthy people across ages. The V gene's germline CDR1 is MRHNA and CDR2 SNTAGT. The CDR3 has 15 residues. Then a second PCR, running roughly 7 to 11 cycles, was carried out with a sample-barcoded 5' primer and a J-beta primer mix. TCRdb passed the 5' RACE reads through MiXCR, listing each CDR3 protein once. The repertoire includes around 800,000 distinct CDR3 sequences, roughly 24% of them detected once, and about 3% sits in the top ten. These data also formed part of another study, on T cells of mothers and their children.

The specimen was blood. This TCR derives from a boy between 5 and 17 years old in good health. This sequence joins TRBV6-4 and TRBJ2-5, with 14 bases matching TRBD2. Judging by the DNA end, TRBJ2-1 fits better; the J call may be wrong. The CDR3 is CASSETSGGASEQFF. For the CDR3, the DNA is TGTGCCAGCAGTGAGACTAGCGGGGGGGCCAGTGAGCAGTTCTTC.